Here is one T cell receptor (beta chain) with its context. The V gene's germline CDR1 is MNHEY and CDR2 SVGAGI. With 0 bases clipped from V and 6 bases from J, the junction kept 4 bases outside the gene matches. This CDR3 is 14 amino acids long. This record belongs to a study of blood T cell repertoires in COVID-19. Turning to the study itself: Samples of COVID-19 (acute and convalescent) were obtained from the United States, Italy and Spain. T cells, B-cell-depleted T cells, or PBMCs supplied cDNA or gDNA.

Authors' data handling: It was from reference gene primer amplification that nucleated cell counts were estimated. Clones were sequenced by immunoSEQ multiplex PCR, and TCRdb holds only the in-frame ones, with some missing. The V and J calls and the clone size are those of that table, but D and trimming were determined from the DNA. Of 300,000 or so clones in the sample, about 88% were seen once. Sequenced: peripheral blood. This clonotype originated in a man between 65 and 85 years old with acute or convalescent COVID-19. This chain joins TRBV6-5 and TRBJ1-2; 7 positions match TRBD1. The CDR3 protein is CASSYSTGEDGYTF. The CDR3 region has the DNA TGTGCCAGCAGTTACTCTACAGGGGAAGATGGCTACACCTTC.